Listed here are 10 T cell receptor beta chains from one sample, sequenced in a study of shared clonotypes between healthy human individuals. TCRdb's copy holds only in-frame clones and misses some; the assay was immunoSEQ multiplex PCR. This table has 2 million to 2.5 million clones, around 95% appearing once. Sequences were obtained from naive CD4+ T cells sorted from blood. Subset: CD45RA+ positively selected. Receptors originate from a man younger than 30 in good health.

This clone was picked up one time. The chain recombines TRBV18 with TRBJ2-7; 8 nucleotides line up with TRBD1. Germline-derived CDR1 and CDR2 are KGHSH and LQKENI. The J segment lost 5 bases and the V segment lost 3 bases, leaving 6 bases of the junction unmatched. The CDR3 is made up of 14 amino acids. In DNA form, the CDR3 reads TGTGCCAGCTCACCGGACAGGGTAAGAAACGAGCAGTACTTC. The encoded protein is CASSPDRVRNEQYF.

About this clone itself: The sample carries other DNA sequences with the same CDR3. The rearrangement links TRBV20-1 to TRBJ2-1; D remains unclear. The CDR3 has 11 amino acids. Germline assignment: CDR1 DFQATT and CDR2 SNEGSKA (reference sequence). V was clipped by 3 bases and J by 7 bases, with 7 bases between them. This chain's CDR3 is CSARENNEQFF. The CDR3 nucleotides are TGCAGTGCTAGGGAAAATAATGAGCAGTTCTTC.

For this clone: This specimen includes other DNA sequences encoding the same CDR3. The chain has TRBV7-3 and TRBJ2-3; TRBD2 agrees at 8 bases. The CDR3 extends over 15 amino acids. Trimming took 5 bases from V and 2 from J; bases not matched to a gene: 6. CDR1 and CDR2 from the germline V gene are SGHTA and FQGTGA. The CDR3 spells CASSPLAGPTDTQYF. For the CDR3, the DNA is TGTGCCAGCAGCCCTTTAGCGGGACCCACAGATACGCAGTATTTT.

The chain links TRBV4-1 to TRBJ2-5, with 7 bases identical to TRBD2. With V trimmed by 0 bases and J by 5 bases, 18 bases remained unmatched. CDR3 length: 19 residues. From germline, CDR1 is MGHRA and CDR2 YSYEKL. The CDR3 loop is CASSQDTGLADLGGETQYF. The DNA for the CDR3 is TGCGCCAGCAGCCAAGATACAGGTCTAGCGGACTTGGGGGGGGAGACCCAGTACTTC.

This rearrangement joins TRBV6-1 to TRBJ2-5; TRBD1 agrees at 9 bases. The germline V gene has CDR1 MNHNS and CDR2 SASEGT. J gave up 9 bases and V 5 bases, and 13 bases lay outside the gene matches. The CDR3 length is 15 residues. The CDR3, as DNA: TGTGCCAGCAGTAGTGGACAGGGGACGTGGGTGTCCCAGTACTTC. Translating it yields CASSSGQGTWVSQYF.

The chain employs TRBV30 and TRBJ1-5; D possibly corresponds to TRBD1 (6 bases). V lost 2 bases, J lost 1 base, and 9 bases lay in between. Germline assignment: CDR1 GTSNPN and CDR2 SVGIG (reference sequence). There are 14 residues in the CDR3. This CDR3 is CAWSWDISNQPQHF. DNA for the CDR3: TGTGCCTGGAGTTGGGACATCAGCAATCAGCCCCAGCATTTT.

This clone occurred once. The chain is built from TRBV6-6 and TRBJ2-5; D may be TRBD2 (5 bases). Trimming took off 6 bases at V and 7 bases at J, with 15 bases between the two ends. Germline values: CDR1 MNHNY, CDR2 SVGAGI (reference sequence). This CDR3 region has 13 residues. CDR3 residues: CASRLEDLGTQYF. DNA for the CDR3: TGTGCCAGCAGACTGGAGGACCTAGGGACCCAGTACTTC.

The V gene is TRBV7-2, the J gene TRBJ2-2; TRBD1 matches 7 bases. J was trimmed by 1 base and V by 3 bases; bases with no gene match: 2. CDR1 and CDR2 from the germline V gene are SGHTA and FQGNSA. CDR3 length equals 15 residues. CDR3 in amino acids: CASSFGQVNTGELFF. CDR3 in DNA: TGTGCCAGCAGCTTTGGACAGGTGAACACCGGGGAGCTGTTTTTT.

This clone was found once. This chain connects TRBV15 to TRBJ2-1, with 11 bases that match TRBD2. V was clipped by 0 bases and J by 12 bases; unmatched bases: 13. CDR1 LNHNV and CDR2 YYDKDF come from the germline V gene (reference sequence). There are 17 residues in the CDR3. This CDR3 reads CATSRDLPGSGGAGQFF. CDR3 bases: TGTGCCACCAGCAGAGATCTGCCTGGTAGCGGGGGGGCGGGGCAGTTCTTC.

This clone was seen just once. The V gene is TRBV30, the J gene TRBJ2-5; TRBD2 is a possible D gene (6 bases). The germline CDR1 and CDR2 sequences are GTSNPN and SVGIG (reference sequence). The CDR3 sequence is 18 residues long. Between the trimmed V and J ends, which lost 0 bases and 3 bases, there was a span of 23 bases. DNA for the CDR3: TGTGCCTGGAGTGTAGGCAGGACCTACCCCCCGGGAGAAGAGACCCAGTACTTC. Its translation: CAWSVGRTYPPGEETQYF.